A single sample gave rise to the 4 T cell receptor beta chains below, sequenced in a study of early T cells in non-severe SARS-CoV-2 infection. MiXCR, run by TCRdb on the 5' RACE reads, gives a single entry per CDR3 protein. The sample shows 20,000 to 30,000 distinct CDR3 sequences, around 5.1% of them seen only once. The sample consisted of whole blood. The receptor set was obtained from an adult who was a healthcare worker with PCR-confirmed SARS-CoV-2 infection or an uninfected control (not recorded which).

This clonotype occurred many times. The chain combines TRBV6-2 or TRBV6-3 with TRBJ2-1; 10 bases agree with TRBD1. Germline V gene data show CDR1 as MNHEY and CDR2 as SVGEGT. V lost 6 bases and J lost 6; bases outside the gene matches: 8. The CDR3 runs 15 residues. CDR3 sequence (DNA): TGTGCCAGCAGAACCCGGGACAGGGGAATCAATGAGCAGTTCTTC. Translation: CASRTRDRGINEQFF.

This clonotype was counted ten times or more. V gene TRBV21-1 combines with J gene TRBJ2-7. TRBV21-1 is shown as a pseudogene. The CDR3 runs 13 residues. The CDR3 DNA reads as TGTGCCAGCAGCAAAGTCTTGTACGACGAGCAGTACTTC. This encodes CASSKVLYDEQYF.

The rearrangement joins TRBV19 to TRBJ1-1, with a tentative D call TRBD1 (5 bases). V was shortened by 6 bases and J by 7 bases, with 21 bases between the two germline ends. This CDR3 has 15 amino acids. The germline V gene has CDR1 LNHDA and CDR2 SQIVND (reference sequence). In nucleotides, the CDR3 is TGTGCCAGTAGGGCCGGGGCGCGCGGGGGAGGTGAAGCTTTCTTT. Translation: CASRAGARGGGEAFF.

This clonotype occurred many times. V is TRBV11-2 and J is TRBJ2-7, with TRBD1 matching 9 bases. The germline gives CDR1 SGHAT, CDR2 FQNNGV. The CDR3 is 14 residues long. Unmatched junction bases numbered 8, after V lost 5 bases and J lost 6 bases. Here the CDR3 reads CASSPRTGEGEQYF. In DNA, the CDR3 is TGTGCCAGCAGCCCTAGGACAGGGGAGGGCGAGCAGTACTTC.